This note documents a single T cell receptor (beta chain) sequence. The trim removed 5 bases at V and 2 bases at J, leaving 11 bases unmatched. The length of the CDR3 is 16 residues. Germline-derived CDR1 and CDR2 are MNHEY and SMNVEV (reference sequence). As originally analysed: Quantification of nucleated cells was approximated via reference gene primer amplification. Data came from immunoSEQ multiplex PCR; TCRdb stores just in-frame clones and leaves some out. That table is the source of V, J and clone size, and D and trimming were worked out from the DNA. The sample holds about 290,000 clones, over 80% seen once. The sample belongs to a study of blood T cell repertoires in COVID-19. Study background: PBMCs, B-cell-depleted T cells, or T cells provided the cDNA or gDNA that made up the material.

The gene calls are TRBV27 and TRBJ1-1, with TRBD1 matching over 7 bases. Specimen: peripheral blood. This TCR came from a woman aged 50 to 60 with active or convalescent COVID-19. CDR3 sequence (DNA): TGTGCCAGCAGTACCGACAGGGTTTCAGATAACACTGAAGCTTTCTTT. Encoded protein: CASSTDRVSDNTEAFF.